These 27 T cell receptor beta chains were sequenced from one sample in a study of T cell responses to AZD1222 COVID-19 vaccine. Repertoires were generated with immunoSEQ multiplex PCR, while TCRdb's copy carries only in-frame clones and drops some. Here the sample spans some 110,000 clones, around 89% being singletons. The sample consisted of peripheral blood, taken on day 0 of AZD1222 vaccination. Every receptor here comes from an adult in good health.

The V gene is TRBV5-1, the J gene TRBJ1-2, with a weak D call TRBD1 (6 bases). Trimming shortened V by 0 bases and J by 6 bases, and 9 bases separated the two germline ends. The length of the CDR3 is 13 residues. Germline CDR1 and CDR2: SGHRS and YFSETQ. The CDR3 region is CASSLVAGDGYTF. CDR3 DNA sequence: TGCGCCAGCAGCTTGGTCGCAGGGGATGGCTACACCTTC.

The chain links TRBV7-2 to TRBJ2-7; 10 bases fit TRBD1. Germline trimming cut 0 bases from V and 4 bases from J; bases unmatched to any gene: 9. CDR1 and CDR2 from the germline V gene are SGHTA and FQGNSA. This CDR3 has 17 residues. The CDR3 region is CASSLARPGQGLYEQYF. The CDR3 nucleotides are TGTGCCAGCAGCTTAGCACGACCGGGACAGGGGTTGTACGAGCAGTACTTC.

The V and J genes are TRBV21-1 and TRBJ1-6; TRBD1 is the table's D call and was not checked against the DNA. TRBV21-1 is recorded as a pseudogene. This CDR3 is built from 14 residues. The CDR3 bases are TGTGCCAGCAGCAAAAGGGGGTTTGGATCACCCCTCCACTTT. Amino acids: CASSKRGFGSPLHF.

This clone is a singleton in its sample. This chain uses TRBV5-6 with TRBJ1-2; 10 positions match TRBD1. Trimming removed 4 bases from V and 2 bases from J; junction bases left unmatched: 5. The germline V gene has CDR1 SGHDT and CDR2 YYEEEE. The CDR3 extends over 15 amino acids. The CDR3 protein is CASSPDRGVNYGYTF. CDR3 bases: TGTGCCAGCAGCCCGGACAGGGGGGTAAACTATGGCTACACCTTC.

The chain recombines TRBV4-2 with TRBJ1-1; TRBD1 matches at 9 bases. This CDR3 has 15 residues. Germline loops: CDR1 LGHNA, CDR2 YNFKEQ. V lost 4 bases and J lost 3; bases outside the gene matches: 6. Here the CDR3 reads CASSPLQGADTEAFF. The DNA for the CDR3 is TGTGCCAGCAGCCCTCTACAGGGGGCCGACACTGAAGCTTTCTTT.

The table lists this clone with a few counts. The rearrangement joins TRBV7-2 to TRBJ2-1, with D hard to call. V was clipped by 5 bases and J by 6 bases, with 14 bases between them. This CDR3 has 14 residues. Germline V gene lookup returns CDR1 SGHTA and CDR2 FQGNSA. This CDR3 is CASSRYSLGNEQFF. CDR3 in DNA: TGTGCCAGCAGCCGTTACTCCCTGGGCAATGAGCAGTTCTTC. The variable domain in full, completed from reference TRBV7-2 and TRBJ2-1, reads GAGVSQSPSNKVTEKGKDVELRCDPISGHTALYWYRQSLGQGLEFLIYFQGNSAPDKSGLPSDRFSAERTGGSVSTLTIQRTQQEDSAVYLCASSRYSLGNEQFFGPGTRLTVL.

V usage is TRBV28 and J usage is TRBJ1-4; D is possibly TRBD1 (5 bases). V lost 3 bases to trimming and J lost 6 bases, with 14 bases between them. CDR1 MDHEN and CDR2 SYDVKM come from the germline V gene. The CDR3 spans 15 residues. CDR3 nucleotides: TGTGCCAGCAGTTTTGTCGGGGGACTTGATGAAAAACTGTTTTTT. This translates into CASSFVGGLDEKLFF.

The V gene is TRBV9, the J gene TRBJ1-5, with unresolved D. The CDR3 is made up of 14 amino acids. Trimming took 0 bases from V and 4 from J, leaving 8 bases between them. CDR1 and CDR2 (germline): SGDLS, YYNGEE. CDR3 bases: TGTGCCAGCAGCGTAGGCGGGAGAAATCAGCCCCAGCATTTT. Translated: CASSVGGRNQPQHF.

This clone showed up just a few times. This sequence joins TRBV6-5 and TRBJ1-1, with D possibly TRBD1 on 6 matching bases. Looked up from germline, CDR1 is MNHEY and CDR2 is SVGAGI. This CDR3 contains 14 residues. V was trimmed by 3 bases and J by 5 bases, leaving 13 bases between them. CDR3 sequence reads: CASSYRGRGTEAFF. The CDR3 DNA sequence: TGTGCCAGCAGTTATCGGGGCAGGGGTACTGAAGCTTTCTTT.

The count of this clone is one. The V gene is TRBV5-1, the J gene TRBJ1-1; a possible D gene is TRBD1 (5 bases). Trimming pared 7 bases from V and 1 base from J, leaving 23 bases between. Germline loops: CDR1 SGHRS, CDR2 YFSETQ. This CDR3 has 17 residues. CDR3 sequence (DNA): TGCGCCAGCGGCACGGAAAGGGGTTACGGAAGGAACACTGAAGCTTTCTTT. Encoded protein: CASGTERGYGRNTEAFF. Drawing the rest from reference TRBV5-1 and TRBJ1-1, the complete variable domain is KAGVTQTPRYLIKTRGQQVTLSCSPISGHRSVSWYQQTPGQGLQFLFEYFSETQRNKGNFPGRFSGRQFSNSRSEMNVSTLELGDSALYLCASGTERGYGRNTEAFFGQGTRLTVV.

V is TRBV10-3 and J is TRBJ2-7; D call uncertain. With 5 bases removed from V and 1 base from J, the gap between germline ends came to 18 bases. CDR3 length: 16 residues. Germline-derived CDR1 and CDR2 are ENHRY and SYGVKD. The CDR3 protein is CAISLGPEYGSYEQYF. The CDR3 coding sequence is TGTGCCATCAGTCTAGGCCCGGAATACGGTTCCTACGAGCAGTACTTC.

This chain joins TRBV11-3 and TRBJ2-5; TRBD1 matches 9 bases. This CDR3 spans 13 amino acids. CDR1 SGHNT and CDR2 YENEEA come from the germline V gene. V gave up 5 bases and J gave up 3 bases; unmatched junction bases: 1. The CDR3 reads CASSRDREETQYF. CDR3 coding DNA: TGTGCCAGCAGCCGGGACAGGGAAGAGACCCAGTACTTC. The entire variable domain, with the rest obtained from reference TRBV11-3 and TRBJ2-5, is as follows: EAGVVQSPRYKIIEKKQPVAFWCNPISGHNTLYWYLQNLGQGPELLIRYENEEAVDDSQLPKDRFSAERLKGVDSTLKIQPAELGDSAVYLCASSRDREETQYFGPGTRLLVL.

The V and J genes are TRBV4-1 and TRBJ2-2; 7 bases agree with TRBD1. CDR3 length equals 17 residues. The germline CDR1 and CDR2 sequences are MGHRA and YSYEKL. Trimming cost V 0 bases and J 0 bases; bases outside gene matches: 4. CDR3 in DNA: TGCGCCAGCAGCCAAGATTCAGGGACAGCGAACACCGGGGAGCTGTTTTTT. As protein: CASSQDSGTANTGELFF.

The chain has TRBV5-5 and TRBJ1-4, with 7 bases that match TRBD1. Germline V CDR1 and CDR2: SGHKS, YYEKEE (reference sequence). The CDR3 covers 13 residues. The ends lost 6 bases at V and 8 bases at J; junction bases unmatched: 7. The CDR3 bases are TGTGCCAGCAAGGACAGGACGACGGAAAAACTGTTTTTT. Amino acids: CASKDRTTEKLFF. The full variable domain, in which reference TRBV5-5 and TRBJ1-4 provide the parts outside the CDR3, is DAGVTQSPTHLIKTRGQQVTLRCSPISGHKSVSWYQQVLGQGPQFIFQYYEKEERGRGNFPDRFSARQFPNYSSELNVNALLLGDSALYLCASKDRTTEKLFFGSGTQLSVL.

V usage is TRBV4-3 and J usage is TRBJ1-6; D is ambiguous. Germline CDR1 and CDR2: LGHNA and YSLEER. The CDR3 contains 13 residues. The V gene lost 3 bases and the J gene lost 10 bases, with 10 bases spanning the gap. CDR3 sequence reads: CASSHLAGSPLHF. The CDR3 DNA sequence: TGCGCCAGCAGCCACTTAGCTGGGTCACCCCTCCACTTT.

This clone has a single count. V is TRBV7-8 and J is TRBJ1-2; D might be TRBD1 (5 bases). The CDR3 consists of 14 residues. Germline V lookup: CDR1 SGHVS, CDR2 FQNEAQ. Trimming cost V 5 bases and J 4 bases, with 14 bases left between them. DNA for the CDR3: TGTGCCAGCAGCCCACTGGACACCTTCTATGGCTACACCTTC. It yields the protein CASSPLDTFYGYTF. Full variable domain (missing parts from reference TRBV7-8 and TRBJ1-2): GAGVSQSPRYKVAKRGQDVALRCDPISGHVSLFWYQQALGQGPEFLTYFQNEAQLDKSGLPSDRFFAERPEGSVSTLKIQRTQQEDSAVYLCASSPLDTFYGYTFGSGTRLTVV.

This rearrangement joins TRBV5-6 to TRBJ2-5, with D uncertain. V lost 0 bases to trimming and J lost 5 bases, with 11 bases between them. The length of the CDR3 is 14 residues. Germline CDR1 SGHDT, CDR2 YYEEEE. The chain's CDR3 is CASSLGFAEETQYF. For the CDR3, the DNA is TGTGCCAGCAGCTTGGGTTTCGCAGAGGAGACCCAGTACTTC.

This chain connects TRBV7-9 to TRBJ1-2; no clear D. In germline, CDR1 is SEHNR, CDR2 FQNEAQ (reference sequence). The CDR3 length is 13 residues. V lost 2 bases and J lost 5, with 9 bases in between. The CDR3 loop is CASSLQDLYGYTF. The CDR3 DNA is TGTGCCAGCAGCTTACAGGACTTATATGGCTACACCTTC.

The chain couples TRBV7-2 to TRBJ2-7; 11 bases fit TRBD2. From germline, CDR1 is SGHTA and CDR2 FQGNSA. V lost 8 bases and J lost 2; bases outside the gene matches: 5. This CDR3 contains 14 residues. CDR3 bases: TGTGCCAGCGGTGGGACTAGCGGAACCTACGAGCAGTACTTC. As protein: CASGGTSGTYEQYF. Supplemented by reference TRBV7-2 and TRBJ2-7, the full variable domain reads GAGVSQSPSNKVTEKGKDVELRCDPISGHTALYWYRQSLGQGLEFLIYFQGNSAPDKSGLPSDRFSAERTGGSVSTLTIQRTQQEDSAVYLCASGGTSGTYEQYFGPGTRLTVT.

This chain uses TRBV25-1 with TRBJ1-6; 8 bases map to TRBD1. The CDR3 runs 15 residues. The ends lost 1 base at V and 7 bases at J; junction bases unmatched: 3. Germline V lookup: CDR1 MGHDK, CDR2 SYGVNS. The DNA for the CDR3 is TGTGCCAGCAGTGAATCACAGGGGGGGAATTCACCCCTCCACTTT. This codes for CASSESQGGNSPLHF.

The rearrangement links TRBV10-3 to TRBJ1-3, with D maybe TRBD1 (5 bases). The length of the CDR3 is 15 residues. The germline gives CDR1 ENHRY, CDR2 SYGVKD. V was clipped by 7 bases and J by 0 bases, with 13 bases between them. CDR3 sequence (DNA): TGTGCCATCAAGGGCAGGGTCAACTCTGGAAACACCATATATTTT. Protein: CAIKGRVNSGNTIYF.

The rearrangement joins TRBV28 to TRBJ2-1; 9 nucleotides agree with TRBD2. J lost 6 bases, V lost 1 base, and 7 bases had no gene match. The length of the CDR3 is 16 residues. Germline-derived CDR1 and CDR2 are MDHEN and SYDVKM. The CDR3 sequence is CASSLFRGRVGNEQFF. The CDR3, as DNA: TGTGCCAGCAGTTTATTCCGCGGGAGGGTGGGCAATGAGCAGTTCTTC.

V gene TRBV10-3 combines with J gene TRBJ1-3; D is ambiguous. The CDR3 is made up of 13 amino acids. V shed 4 bases and J shed 0 bases, with 4 bases lying between them. Per the germline V gene, CDR1 is ENHRY and CDR2 is SYGVKD. CDR3 sequence (DNA): TGTGCCATCAGTGGCACCTCTGGAAACACCATATATTTT. Amino acid sequence: CAISGTSGNTIYF.

The chain recombines TRBV21-1 with TRBJ1-5. TRBV21-1 is shown as a pseudogene. CDR3 length: 16 residues. The CDR3 region is CASSKVGGRVRQPQHF. DNA for the CDR3: TGTGCCAGCAGCAAAGTTGGAGGAAGGGTAAGGCAGCCCCAGCATTTT.

This rearrangement joins TRBV28 to TRBJ2-7; D might be TRBD2 (6 bases). The ends were cut back, 6 bases at V and 3 bases at J, with 21 bases in the middle. Germline lookup yields CDR1 MDHEN and CDR2 SYDVKM. The CDR3 length is 16 residues. The CDR3 sequence is CASSSPKGLRVYEQYF. The CDR3 DNA reads as TGTGCCAGCAGCTCTCCAAAGGGACTCCGGGTCTACGAGCAGTACTTC.

This clone is a singleton in its sample. This sequence joins TRBV12-3 or TRBV12-4 and TRBJ1-2; the D is unclear. Trimming removed 4 bases from V and 8 bases from J, with 14 bases in between. The CDR3 sequence is 13 residues long. The CDR3 nucleotides read TGTGCCAGCAGTTACCGATCGATGACGGGCTACACCTTC. This sequence encodes CASSYRSMTGYTF.

In DNA, the CDR3 is TGTGCCAGTAGTAGGGGAACCACAGAAGATACGCAGTATTTT. This translates into CASSRGTTEDTQYF. V usage is TRBV19 and J usage is TRBJ2-3; D remains ambiguous. V was shortened by 4 bases and J by 5 bases, with 13 bases between the two germline ends. The CDR3 is 14 amino acids. Germline V gene sequence: CDR1 LNHDA, CDR2 SQIVND (reference sequence).